The sequence of this TCR beta chain was determined in a study of T cells in Graves' hyperthyroidism and ophthalmopathy. Researchers barred patients who had uncontrolled infection, other autoimmune disease, pregnancy or lactation. Diagnoses used clinical symptoms, serum thyroxine and TRAb, thyroid ultrasound and orbital computed tomography. V shed 6 bases and J shed 9 bases, with 17 bases lying between them. The germline CDR1 and CDR2 sequences are MGHRA and YSYEKL. The CDR3 has 13 residues. Note on this clonotype: The antigen remains undetermined.

It was RNA transcripts that yielded the amplified TCR beta CDR3 regions. The TCR CDR3 was amplified in a first-round RT-PCR using the HTBI primer set. TCRdb re-called the multiplex PCR reads with MiXCR, one entry per CDR3 protein. The data hold roughly 510,000 distinct CDR3 sequences, with 40% to 55% observed a single time. Study outcomes and limitations: Clonotypes that were expanded in thyroid above 0.001 mostly appeared in blood too. Ophthalmopathy stood apart from stable hyperthyroidism in a 13 V-J model.

The source material was peripheral blood or thyroid tissue (not recorded which). V usage is TRBV4-1 and J usage is TRBJ2-5; tentatively, D is TRBD2 (6 bases). The receptor was isolated from an adult woman with Graves' disease, either hyperthyroidism or ophthalmopathy (not recorded which). DNA of the CDR3: TGCGCCAGCAGGTCTGGACGGACTAAGGCCCAGTACTTC. Residues: CASRSGRTKAQYF.